This TCR beta chain was retrieved from a study of identical twins. This clonotype has only a few counts. What it binds is not known. Study-level findings and limits: When twins shared out-of-frame alpha sequences, those sequences had excess low generation probability.

The ends were cut back, 5 bases at V and 3 bases at J, with 11 bases in the middle. CDR1 DFQATT and CDR2 SNEGSKA come from the germline V gene (reference sequence). The CDR3 loop spans 12 amino acids. In TCRdb, the 5' RACE reads were re-called with MiXCR into one record per CDR3 protein. The sample shows a few hundred thousand distinct CDR3 sequences, roughly 15% of them seen only once. This sample also appeared in a second study, on yellow fever vaccine responses in identical twins.

This receptor was identified in a young woman in good health. V and J are TRBV20-1 and TRBJ2-7; the D gene is possibly TRBD1 (5 bases). The sequencing sample was made of CD4+ T cells sorted from blood. The CDR3 DNA reads as TGCAGTGCTGGTGATCAGGGCTACGAGCAGTACTTC. It translates to CSAGDQGYEQYF.